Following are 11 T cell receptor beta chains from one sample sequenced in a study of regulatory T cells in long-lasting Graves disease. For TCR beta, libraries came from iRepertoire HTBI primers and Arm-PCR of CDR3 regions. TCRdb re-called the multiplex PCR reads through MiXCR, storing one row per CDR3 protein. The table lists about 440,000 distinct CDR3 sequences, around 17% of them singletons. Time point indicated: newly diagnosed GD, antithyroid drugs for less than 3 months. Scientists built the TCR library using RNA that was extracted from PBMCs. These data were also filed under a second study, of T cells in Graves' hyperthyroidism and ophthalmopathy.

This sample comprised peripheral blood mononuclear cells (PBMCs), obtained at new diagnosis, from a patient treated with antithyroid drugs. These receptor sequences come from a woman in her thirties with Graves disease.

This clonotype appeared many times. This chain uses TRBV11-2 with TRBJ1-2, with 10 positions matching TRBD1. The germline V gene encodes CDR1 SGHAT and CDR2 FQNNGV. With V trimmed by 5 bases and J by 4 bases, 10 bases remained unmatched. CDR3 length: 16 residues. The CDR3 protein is CASSPDGQGVIYGYTF. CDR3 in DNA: TGTGCCAGCAGCCCCGACGGACAGGGGGTCATCTATGGCTACACCTTC. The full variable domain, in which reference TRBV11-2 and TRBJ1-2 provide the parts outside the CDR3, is EAGVAQSPRYKIIEKRQSVAFWCNPISGHATLYWYQQILGQGPKLLIQFQNNGVVDDSQLPKDRFSAERLKGVDSTLKIQPAKLEDSAVYLCASSPDGQGVIYGYTFGSGTRLTVV.

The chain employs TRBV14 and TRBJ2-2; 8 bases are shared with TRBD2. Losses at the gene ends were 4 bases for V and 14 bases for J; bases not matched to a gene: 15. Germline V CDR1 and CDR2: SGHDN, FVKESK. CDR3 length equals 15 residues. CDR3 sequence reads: CASSPRVAGSVALFF. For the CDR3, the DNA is TGTGCCAGCAGCCCCAGGGTAGCGGGGAGCGTGGCCCTGTTTTTT.

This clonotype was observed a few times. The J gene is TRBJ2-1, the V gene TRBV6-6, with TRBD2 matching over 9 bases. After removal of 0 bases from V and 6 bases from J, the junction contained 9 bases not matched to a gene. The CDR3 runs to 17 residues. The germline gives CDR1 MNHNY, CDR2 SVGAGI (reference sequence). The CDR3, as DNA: TGTGCCAGCAGTTACTCGAAAGGGTTAGCGGGAGTCAATGAGCAGTTCTTC. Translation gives CASSYSKGLAGVNEQFF.

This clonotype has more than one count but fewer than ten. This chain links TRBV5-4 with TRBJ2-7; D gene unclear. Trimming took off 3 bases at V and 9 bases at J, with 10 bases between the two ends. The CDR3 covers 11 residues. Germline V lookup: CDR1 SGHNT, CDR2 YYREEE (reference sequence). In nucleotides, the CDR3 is TGTGCCAGCAGCTACTTGTTGGGGCAGTACTTC. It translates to CASSYLLGQYF.

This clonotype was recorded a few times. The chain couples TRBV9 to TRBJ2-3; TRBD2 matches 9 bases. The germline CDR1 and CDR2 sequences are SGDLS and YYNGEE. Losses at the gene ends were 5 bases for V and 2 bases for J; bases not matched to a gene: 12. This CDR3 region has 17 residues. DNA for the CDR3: TGTGCCAGCAGTTCCGATCTAGCGGGACCCCTCACAGATACGCAGTATTTT. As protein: CASSSDLAGPLTDTQYF.

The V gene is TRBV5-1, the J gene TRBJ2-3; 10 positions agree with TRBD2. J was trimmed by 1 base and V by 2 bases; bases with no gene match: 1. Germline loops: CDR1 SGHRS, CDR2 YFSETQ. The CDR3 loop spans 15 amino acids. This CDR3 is CASSFTSGGTDTQYF. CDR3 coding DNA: TGCGCCAGCAGCTTTACTAGCGGGGGCACAGATACGCAGTATTTT. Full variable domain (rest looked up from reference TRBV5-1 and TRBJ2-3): KAGVTQTPRYLIKTRGQQVTLSCSPISGHRSVSWYQQTPGQGLQFLFEYFSETQRNKGNFPGRFSGRQFSNSRSEMNVSTLELGDSALYLCASSFTSGGTDTQYFGPGTRLTVL.

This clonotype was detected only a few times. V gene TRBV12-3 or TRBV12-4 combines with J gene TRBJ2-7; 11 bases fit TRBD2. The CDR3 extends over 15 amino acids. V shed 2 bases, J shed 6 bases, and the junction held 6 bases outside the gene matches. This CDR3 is CASSLSTSGIREQYF. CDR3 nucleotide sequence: TGTGCCAGCAGTTTATCGACTAGCGGGATACGCGAGCAGTACTTC.

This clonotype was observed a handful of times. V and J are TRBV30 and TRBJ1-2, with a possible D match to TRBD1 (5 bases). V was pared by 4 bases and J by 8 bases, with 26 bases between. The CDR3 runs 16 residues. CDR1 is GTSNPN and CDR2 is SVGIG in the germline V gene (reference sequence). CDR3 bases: TGTGCCTGGAAGAAACCTCACGGGGCGCACGGGGTAGGCTACACCTTC. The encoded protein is CAWKKPHGAHGVGYTF.

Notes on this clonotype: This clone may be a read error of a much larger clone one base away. In nucleotides, the CDR3 is TGTGCCAGCTCACCCCGGGTCGGCGACAATGAGCAGTACTTC. It codes for CASSPRVGDNEQYF. The chain couples TRBV18 to TRBJ2-1, with D unresolved. The DNA matches TRBJ2-7 better at its end, which makes the J call doubtful. CDR1 and CDR2 (germline): KGHSH, LQKENI. The CDR3 is made up of 14 amino acids.

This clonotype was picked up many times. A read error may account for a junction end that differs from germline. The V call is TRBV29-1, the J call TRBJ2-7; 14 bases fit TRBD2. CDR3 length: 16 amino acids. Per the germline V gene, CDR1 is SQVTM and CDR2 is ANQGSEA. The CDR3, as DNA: TGCAGCGTAGAAGGCGGGACTAGCGGGAGCTCCTACGAGCAGTACTTC. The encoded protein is CSVEGGTSGSSYEQYF.

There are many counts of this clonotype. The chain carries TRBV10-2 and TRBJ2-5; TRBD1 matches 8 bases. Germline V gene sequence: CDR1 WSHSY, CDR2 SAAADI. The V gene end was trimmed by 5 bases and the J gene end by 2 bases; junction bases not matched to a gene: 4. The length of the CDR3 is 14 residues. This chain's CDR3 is CASSRDRLQETQYF. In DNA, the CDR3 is TGCGCCAGCAGTAGGGACAGGCTACAAGAGACCCAGTACTTC.